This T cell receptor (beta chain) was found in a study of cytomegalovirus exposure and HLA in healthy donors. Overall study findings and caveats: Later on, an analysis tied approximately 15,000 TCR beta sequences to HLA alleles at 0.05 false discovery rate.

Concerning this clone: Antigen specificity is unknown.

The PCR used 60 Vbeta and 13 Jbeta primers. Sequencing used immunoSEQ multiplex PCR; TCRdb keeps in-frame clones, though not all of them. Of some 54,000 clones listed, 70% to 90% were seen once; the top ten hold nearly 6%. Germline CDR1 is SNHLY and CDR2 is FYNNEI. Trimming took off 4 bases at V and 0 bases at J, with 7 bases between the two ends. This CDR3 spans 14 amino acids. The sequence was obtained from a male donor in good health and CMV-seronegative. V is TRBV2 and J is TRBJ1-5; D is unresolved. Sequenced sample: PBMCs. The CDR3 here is CASSAGFSNQPQHF. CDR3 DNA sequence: TGTGCCAGCAGTGCCGGGTTTAGCAATCAGCCCCAGCATTTT. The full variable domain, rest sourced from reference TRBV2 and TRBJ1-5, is EPEVTQTPSHQVTQMGQEVILRCVPISNHLYFYWYRQILGQKVEFLVSFYNNEISEKSEIFDDQFSVERPDGSNFTLKIRSTKLEDSAMYFCASSAGFSNQPQHFGDGTRLSIL.